This T cell receptor (beta chain) comes out of a study of cytomegalovirus exposure and HLA in healthy donors. The overall study: Approximately 80 million unique TCRs from HLA-typed donors were held in an early data release.

Overall study findings and caveats: Earlier analysis found most TCR beta V segments productive about 87% or about 30% of the time.

As regards this clone: Its antigen remains unknown.

The CDR3 has 17 amino acids. With V trimmed by 0 bases and J by 5 bases, 6 bases remained unmatched. Germline lookup yields CDR1 SGHTA and CDR2 FQGNSA. Researchers ran the PCR with 60 Vbeta and 13 Jbeta primers. Some clones are missing from TCRdb's copy, which holds only in-frame ones; the method was immunoSEQ multiplex PCR. This table holds around 130,000 clones, 65% to 80% found once. The receptor was derived from a woman aged 35 to 49 in good health and CMV-seronegative. The chain employs TRBV7-2 and TRBJ2-5; 13 bases line up with TRBD2. Sequencing was done on a sample of PBMCs. CDR3 nucleotides: TGTGCCAGCAGCTTAGCGACTAGCGGGGGGCGGTTGGAGACCCAGTACTTC. This sequence encodes CASSLATSGGRLETQYF.